The present TCR beta chain was sequenced within a study of blood T cell repertoires in COVID-19. The repertoire was sequenced with immunoSEQ multiplex PCR; TCRdb's copy has only in-frame clones and lacks some. The sample has approximately 300,000 clones; around 82% are singletons. The CDR3 is 14 amino acids. Germline V gene data show CDR1 as LGHNT and CDR2 as FRNRAP. The trim removed 7 bases at V and 4 bases at J, leaving 7 bases unmatched. This sequence was found in a person aged 70 to 79 with COVID-19, enrolled during active disease. Sequencing used peripheral blood. The V call is TRBV12-5, the J call TRBJ1-1; 9 bases agree with TRBD1. The CDR3 DNA follows: TGTGCTAGTGCCGCGACAGGGGGGGTCACTGAAGCTTTCTTT. Translating it yields CASAATGGVTEAFF.